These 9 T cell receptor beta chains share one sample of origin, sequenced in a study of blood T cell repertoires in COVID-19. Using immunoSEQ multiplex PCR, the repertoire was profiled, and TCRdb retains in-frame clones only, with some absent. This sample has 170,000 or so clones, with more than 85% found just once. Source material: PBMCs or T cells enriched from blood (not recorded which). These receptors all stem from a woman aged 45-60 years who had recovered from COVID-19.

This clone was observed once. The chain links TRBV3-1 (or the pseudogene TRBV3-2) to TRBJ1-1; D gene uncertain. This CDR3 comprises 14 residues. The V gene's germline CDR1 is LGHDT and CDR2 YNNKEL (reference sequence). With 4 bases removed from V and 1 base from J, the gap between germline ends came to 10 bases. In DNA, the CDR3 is TGTGCCAGCAGCCCCCGGGGAGGGAACACTGAAGCTTTCTTT. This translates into CASSPRGGNTEAFF.

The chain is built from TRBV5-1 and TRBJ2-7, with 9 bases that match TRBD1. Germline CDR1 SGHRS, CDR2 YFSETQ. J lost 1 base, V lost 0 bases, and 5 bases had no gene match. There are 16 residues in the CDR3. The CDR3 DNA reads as TGCGCCAGCAGCTTGGCCGTCGGGACAGGGTCCTACGAGCAGTACTTC. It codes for CASSLAVGTGSYEQYF.

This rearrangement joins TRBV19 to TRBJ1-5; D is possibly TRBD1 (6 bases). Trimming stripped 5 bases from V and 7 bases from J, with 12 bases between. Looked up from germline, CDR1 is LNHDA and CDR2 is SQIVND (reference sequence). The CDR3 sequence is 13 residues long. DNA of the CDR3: TGTGCCAGTAGTCCGCAGGGGAGACAGCCCCAGCATTTT. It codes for CASSPQGRQPQHF.

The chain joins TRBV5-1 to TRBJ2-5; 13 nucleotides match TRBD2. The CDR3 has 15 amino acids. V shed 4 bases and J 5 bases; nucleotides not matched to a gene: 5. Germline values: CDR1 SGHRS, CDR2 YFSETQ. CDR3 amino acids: CASSQGTSGMETQYF. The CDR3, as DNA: TGCGCCAGCAGCCAAGGGACTAGCGGGATGGAGACCCAGTACTTC.

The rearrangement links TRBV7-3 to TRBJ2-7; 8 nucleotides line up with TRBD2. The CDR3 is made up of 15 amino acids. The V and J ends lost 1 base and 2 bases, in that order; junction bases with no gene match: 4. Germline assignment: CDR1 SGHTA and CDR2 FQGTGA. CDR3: CASSLRASGPYEQYF. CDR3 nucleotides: TGTGCCAGCAGCTTAAGGGCTAGCGGGCCCTACGAGCAGTACTTC.

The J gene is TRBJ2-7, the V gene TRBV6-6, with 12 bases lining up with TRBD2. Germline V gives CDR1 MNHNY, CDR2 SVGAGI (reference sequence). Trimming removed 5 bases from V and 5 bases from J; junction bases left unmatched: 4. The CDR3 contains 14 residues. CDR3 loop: CASSRLAGADEQYF. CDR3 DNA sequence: TGTGCCAGCAGTCGACTAGCGGGAGCAGACGAGCAGTACTTC.

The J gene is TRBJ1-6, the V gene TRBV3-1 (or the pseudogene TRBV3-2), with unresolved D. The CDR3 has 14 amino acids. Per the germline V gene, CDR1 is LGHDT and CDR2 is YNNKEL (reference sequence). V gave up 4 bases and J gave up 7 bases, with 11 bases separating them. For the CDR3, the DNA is TGTGCCAGCAGCCGTGCCGACACCAATTCACCCCTCCACTTT. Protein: CASSRADTNSPLHF.

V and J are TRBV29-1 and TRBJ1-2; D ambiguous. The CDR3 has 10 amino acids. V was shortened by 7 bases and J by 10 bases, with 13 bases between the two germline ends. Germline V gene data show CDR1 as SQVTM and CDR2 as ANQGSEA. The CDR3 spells CSAGSGDYTF. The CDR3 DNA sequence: TGCAGCGCCGGCTCCGGGGACTACACCTTC. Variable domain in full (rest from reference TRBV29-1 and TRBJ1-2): SAVISQKPSRDICQRGTSLTIQCQVDSQVTMMFWYRQQPGQSLTLIATANQGSEATYESGFVIDKFPISRPNLTFSTLTVSNMSPEDSSIYLCSAGSGDYTFGSGTRLTVV.

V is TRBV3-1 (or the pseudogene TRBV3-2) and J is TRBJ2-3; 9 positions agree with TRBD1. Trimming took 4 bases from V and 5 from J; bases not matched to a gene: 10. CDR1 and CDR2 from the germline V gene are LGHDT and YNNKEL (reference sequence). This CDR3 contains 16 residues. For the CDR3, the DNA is TGTGCCAGCAGCCGGGGGGGCGGACAGGGGAGAGATACGCAGTATTTT. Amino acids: CASSRGGGQGRDTQYF.